This entry features one T cell receptor beta chain sequence. This specimen belongs to a study of OX40 agonist ivuxolimab in advanced cancers. Repertoires were generated with immunoSEQ multiplex PCR, while TCRdb's copy carries only in-frame clones and drops some. Of about 98,000 clones listed, around nine tenths are singletons. Germline assignment: CDR1 SGHRS and CDR2 YFSETQ. This CDR3 is built from 15 residues. The J segment lost 0 bases and the V segment lost 3 bases, leaving 6 bases of the junction unmatched. This sequence joins TRBV5-1 and TRBJ2-7; 7 positions agree with TRBD1. The source was CD4+ or CD8+ T cells sorted from blood, collected in a trial of the OX40 agonist ivuxolimab. This clonotype was obtained from an adult with an advanced solid tumor such as melanoma, head and neck, liver or kidney cancer. CDR3 in DNA: TGCGCCAGCAGCTGGGGGACAGCCATCTCCTACGAGCAGTACTTC. This gives the protein CASSWGTAISYEQYF.